Included here is one T cell receptor beta chain sequence, with context. Its antigen is unknown. V lost 0 bases, J lost 0 bases, and 11 bases lay in between. Germline values: CDR1 SGHRS, CDR2 YFSETQ. The CDR3 is made up of 16 amino acids. This sample was taken from a study of OX40 agonist ivuxolimab in advanced cancers. TCRdb's copy holds only in-frame clones and misses some; the assay was immunoSEQ multiplex PCR. Here the sample spans about 19,000 clones, roughly three quarters being singletons. Study conclusions and caveats: There was clonal expansion of CD4+ and CD8+ blood T cells by week 6 at 0.1 to 3.0 mg/kg.

This specimen was CD4+ or CD8+ T cells sorted from blood, taken in a trial of the OX40 agonist ivuxolimab. The clonotype originates from an adult with an advanced solid tumor such as melanoma, head and neck, liver or kidney cancer. The rearrangement joins TRBV5-1 to TRBJ2-3; maybe TRBD2 (6 bases). CDR3 residues: CASSLAGGASTDTQYF. CDR3 DNA: TGCGCCAGCAGCTTGGCGGGCGGGGCTAGCACAGATACGCAGTATTTT. Based on the CDR3 plus reference TRBV5-1 and TRBJ2-3, the full variable domain is KAGVTQTPRYLIKTRGQQVTLSCSPISGHRSVSWYQQTPGQGLQFLFEYFSETQRNKGNFPGRFSGRQFSNSRSEMNVSTLELGDSALYLCASSLAGGASTDTQYFGPGTRLTVL.